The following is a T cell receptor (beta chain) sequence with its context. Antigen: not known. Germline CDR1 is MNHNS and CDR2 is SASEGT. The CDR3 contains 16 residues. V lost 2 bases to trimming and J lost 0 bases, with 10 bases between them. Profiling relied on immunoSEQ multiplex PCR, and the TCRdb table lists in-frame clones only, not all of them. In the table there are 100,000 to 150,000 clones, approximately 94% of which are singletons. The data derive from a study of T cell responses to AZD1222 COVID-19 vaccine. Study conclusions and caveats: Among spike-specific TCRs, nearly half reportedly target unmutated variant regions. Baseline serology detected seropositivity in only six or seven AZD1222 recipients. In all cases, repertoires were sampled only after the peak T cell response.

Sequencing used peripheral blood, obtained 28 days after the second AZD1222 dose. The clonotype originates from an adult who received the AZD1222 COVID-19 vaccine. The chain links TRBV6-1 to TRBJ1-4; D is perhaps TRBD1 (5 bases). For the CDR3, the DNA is TGTGCCAGCAGTGAATCCCTGACAGCAACTAATGAAAAACTGTTTTTT. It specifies CASSESLTATNEKLFF.